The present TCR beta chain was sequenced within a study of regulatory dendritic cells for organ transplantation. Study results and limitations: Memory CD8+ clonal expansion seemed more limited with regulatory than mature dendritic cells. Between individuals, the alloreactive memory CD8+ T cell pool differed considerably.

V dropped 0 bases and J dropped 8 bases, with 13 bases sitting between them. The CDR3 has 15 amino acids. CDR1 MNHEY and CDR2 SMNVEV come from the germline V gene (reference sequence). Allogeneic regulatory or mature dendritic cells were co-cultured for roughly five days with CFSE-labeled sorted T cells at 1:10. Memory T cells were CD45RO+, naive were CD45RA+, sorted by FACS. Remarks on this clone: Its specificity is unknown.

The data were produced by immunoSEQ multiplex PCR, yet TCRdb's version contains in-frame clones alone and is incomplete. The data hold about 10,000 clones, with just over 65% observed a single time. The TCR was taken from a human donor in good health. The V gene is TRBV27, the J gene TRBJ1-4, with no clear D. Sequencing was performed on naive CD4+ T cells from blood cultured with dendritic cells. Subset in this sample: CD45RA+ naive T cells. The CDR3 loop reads CASSLSGAFPEKLFF. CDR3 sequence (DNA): TGTGCCAGCAGTTTATCCGGTGCCTTTCCCGAAAAACTGTTTTTT.